Below, one T cell receptor beta chain is given with its context. Its antigen is not yet known. Qualities for individual bases were not recorded, and no much larger clone is one base off. The data belong to a study of control samples from healthy donors and cancer patients (dated by TCRdb to the early 2020s). The CDR3 numbers 16 residues from cysteine through phenylalanine. Only the CDR3 DNA stays, 48 bases, in frame from base 1. The germline V gene encodes CDR1 SGHRS and CDR2 YFSETQ. Germline trimming amounts to 0 bases on V and 4 bases on J, with 6 as the count of junction bases outside the gene matches. The library was prepared using the immunoSEQ multiplex PCR assay. Here the immuneACCESS table is served through TCRdb, limited to in-frame sequences with V and J called. Missing clones are a known gap in these copies; in checked studies unresolved V genes cover under half, and the rest lacks a known reason. The sample table lists about 130,000 clones, roughly 94% of them with a count of one. In total, the top ten clones hold 11% to 15% of the sample.

This clonotype was sampled from a man aged 60 to 75 with colorectal cancer. The chain is assembled from TRBV5-1 and TRBJ1-3, with TRBD1 matching 8 junction bases. Sequencing was carried out using PBMCs. The DNA is as follows: TGCGCCAGCAGCTTGGGGACAGGGACTACGGGAAACACCATATATTTT. Protein translation: CASSLGTGTTGNTIYF.